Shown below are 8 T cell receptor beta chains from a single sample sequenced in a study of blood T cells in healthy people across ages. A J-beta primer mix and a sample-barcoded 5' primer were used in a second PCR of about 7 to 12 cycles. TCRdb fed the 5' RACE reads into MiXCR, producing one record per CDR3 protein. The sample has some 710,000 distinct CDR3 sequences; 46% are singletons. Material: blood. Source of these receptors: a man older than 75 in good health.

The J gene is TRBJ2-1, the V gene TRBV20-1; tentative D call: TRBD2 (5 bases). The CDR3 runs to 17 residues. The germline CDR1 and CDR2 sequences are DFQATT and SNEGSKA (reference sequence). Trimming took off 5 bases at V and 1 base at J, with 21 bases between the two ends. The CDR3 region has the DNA TGCAGTGCTGACCATAACTCCGCTACTAGTTCCTACAATGAGCAGTTCTTC. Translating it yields CSADHNSATSSYNEQFF.

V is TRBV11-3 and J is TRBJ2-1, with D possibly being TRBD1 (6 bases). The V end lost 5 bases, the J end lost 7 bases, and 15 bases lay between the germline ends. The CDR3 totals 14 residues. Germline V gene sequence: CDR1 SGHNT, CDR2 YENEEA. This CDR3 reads CASSHEGVWNEQFF. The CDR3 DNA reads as TGTGCCAGCAGCCATGAGGGGGTTTGGAATGAGCAGTTCTTC.

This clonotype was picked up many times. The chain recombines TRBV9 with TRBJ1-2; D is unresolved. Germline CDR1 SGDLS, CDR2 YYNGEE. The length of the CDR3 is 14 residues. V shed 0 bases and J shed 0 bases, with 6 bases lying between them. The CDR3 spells CASSVVGSNYGYTF. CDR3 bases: TGTGCCAGCAGCGTAGTGGGATCTAACTATGGCTACACCTTC.

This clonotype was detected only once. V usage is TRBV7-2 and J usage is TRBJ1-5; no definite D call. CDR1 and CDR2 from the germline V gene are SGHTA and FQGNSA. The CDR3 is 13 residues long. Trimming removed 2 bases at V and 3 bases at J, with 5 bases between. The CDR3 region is CASSLQVNQPQHF. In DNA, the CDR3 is TGTGCCAGCAGCTTACAGGTCAATCAGCCCCAGCATTTT. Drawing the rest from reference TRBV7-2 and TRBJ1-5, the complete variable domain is GAGVSQSPSNKVTEKGKDVELRCDPISGHTALYWYRQSLGQGLEFLIYFQGNSAPDKSGLPSDRFSAERTGGSVSTLTIQRTQQEDSAVYLCASSLQVNQPQHFGDGTRLSIL.

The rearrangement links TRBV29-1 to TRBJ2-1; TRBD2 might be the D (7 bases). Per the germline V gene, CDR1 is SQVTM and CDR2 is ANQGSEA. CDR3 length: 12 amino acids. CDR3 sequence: CSAGAMGNEQFF. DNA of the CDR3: TGCTCGGCGGGGGCAATGGGTAATGAGCAGTTCTTC.

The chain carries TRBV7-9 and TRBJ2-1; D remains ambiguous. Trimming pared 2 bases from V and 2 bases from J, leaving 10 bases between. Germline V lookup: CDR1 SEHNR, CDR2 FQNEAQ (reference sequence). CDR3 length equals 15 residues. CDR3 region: CASSLPLSTYNEQFF. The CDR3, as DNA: TGTGCCAGCAGCTTACCATTGAGCACCTACAATGAGCAGTTCTTC.

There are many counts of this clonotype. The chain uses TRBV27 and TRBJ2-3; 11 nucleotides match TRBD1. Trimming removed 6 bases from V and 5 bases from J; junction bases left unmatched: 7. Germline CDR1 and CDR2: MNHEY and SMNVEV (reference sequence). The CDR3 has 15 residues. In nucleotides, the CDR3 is TGTGCCAGCAGCCCCGGGACAGGGGGTTTAGATACGCAGTATTTT. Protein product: CASSPGTGGLDTQYF.

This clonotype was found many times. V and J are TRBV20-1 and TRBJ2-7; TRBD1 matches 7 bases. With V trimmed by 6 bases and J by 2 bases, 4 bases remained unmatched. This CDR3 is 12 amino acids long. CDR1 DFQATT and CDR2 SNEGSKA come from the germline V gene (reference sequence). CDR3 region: CSASDRAYEQYF. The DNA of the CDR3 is TGCAGTGCATCCGACAGGGCCTACGAGCAGTACTTC.